What follows are 17 T cell receptor beta chains derived from one specimen sequenced in a study of blood T cell repertoires in COVID-19. Generated by immunoSEQ multiplex PCR, the TCRdb table keeps only in-frame clones and is missing some. The sample has approximately 51,000 clones; around 90% are singletons. Sequencing was performed on peripheral blood. The receptors were gathered from a man aged 65-85 years with active COVID-19.

The chain combines TRBV5-1 with TRBJ2-7, with D possibly TRBD2 on 6 matching bases. CDR3 size: 16 residues. V lost 4 bases, J lost 3 bases, and 20 bases lay in between. Germline V CDR1 and CDR2: SGHRS, YFSETQ. Here the CDR3 DNA reads TGCGCCAGCAGCCCCCGGGCCTCAGCCGGGGGCTACGAGCAGTACTTC. This translates into CASSPRASAGGYEQYF.

This chain links TRBV19 with TRBJ1-5; D remains unclear. V dropped 5 bases and J dropped 7 bases, with 15 bases sitting between them. Germline V gene sequence: CDR1 LNHDA, CDR2 SQIVND (reference sequence). The CDR3 covers 14 residues. The CDR3 DNA reads TGTGCCAGTAGTGCCCAGGCAGTCCCGCAGCCCCAGCATTTT. As protein: CASSAQAVPQPQHF.

The genes are TRBV7-2 and TRBJ2-3; 9 bases map to TRBD2. V gave up 5 bases and J gave up 0 bases; unmatched junction bases: 3. The CDR3 covers 15 residues. CDR1 and CDR2 from the germline V gene are SGHTA and FQGNSA. The CDR3 DNA follows: TGTGCCAGCAGCGGCGGGGGGGAGAGCACAGATACGCAGTATTTT. Translating it yields CASSGGGESTDTQYF.

This clone was detected only a few times. V gene TRBV5-6 combines with J gene TRBJ2-7, with D maybe TRBD1 (5 bases). CDR1 and CDR2 from the germline V gene are SGHDT and YYEEEE. The CDR3 runs to 13 residues. V lost 3 bases and J 2 bases, leaving 9 bases between the germline ends. CDR3 coding DNA: TGTGCCAGCAGCTACCAAGGGGCCTACGAGCAGTACTTC. It is translated as CASSYQGAYEQYF.

V gene TRBV19 combines with J gene TRBJ1-4, with D uncertain. V was shortened by 6 bases and J by 0 bases, with 5 bases between the two germline ends. Germline V gives CDR1 LNHDA, CDR2 SQIVND (reference sequence). CDR3 length: 13 amino acids. The chain's CDR3 is CASRRATNEKLFF. The CDR3 coding sequence is TGTGCCAGTAGGAGGGCAACTAATGAAAAACTGTTTTTT.

The genes are TRBV7-3 and TRBJ2-3; the match to TRBD2 covers 12 bases. Germline assignment: CDR1 SGHTA and CDR2 FQGTGA. V lost 5 bases, J lost 7 bases, and 4 bases stayed unmatched. The CDR3 runs to 14 residues. The CDR3 spells CASSLGLAGYTQYF. CDR3 bases: TGTGCCAGCAGCCTGGGACTAGCGGGTTATACGCAGTATTTT. Full variable domain (missing parts from reference TRBV7-3 and TRBJ2-3): GAGVSQTPSNKVTEKGKYVELRCDPISGHTALYWYRQSLGQGPEFLIYFQGTGAADDSGLPNDRFFAVRPEGSVSTLKIQRTERGDSAVYLCASSLGLAGYTQYFGPGTRLTVL.

The chain is built from TRBV7-9 and TRBJ1-5; D possibly corresponds to TRBD1 (6 bases). The V and J ends lost 5 bases and 0 bases respectively, with 11 bases between them. CDR1 is SEHNR and CDR2 is FQNEAQ in the germline V gene (reference sequence). CDR3 length: 15 amino acids. The CDR3 region is CASSPPGDSNQPQHF. CDR3 coding DNA: TGTGCCAGCAGCCCCCCAGGGGATAGCAATCAGCCCCAGCATTTT.

This rearrangement joins TRBV2 to TRBJ1-4; 7 bases match TRBD1. J lost 7 bases, V lost 7 bases, and 9 bases had no gene match. The CDR3 contains 14 residues. Germline CDR1 and CDR2: SNHLY and FYNNEI. This chain's CDR3 is CASTERGLGEKLFF. The CDR3, as DNA: TGTGCCAGCACCGAAAGGGGGCTTGGTGAAAAACTGTTTTTT.

This chain joins TRBV5-1 and TRBJ2-1; the D gene is possibly TRBD2 (5 bases). This CDR3 has 13 amino acids. The germline CDR1 and CDR2 sequences are SGHRS and YFSETQ. With 6 bases removed from V and 10 bases from J, the gap between germline ends came to 17 bases. CDR3 nucleotide sequence: TGCGCCAGCACCATAAGCGGCGAAAGGGAGCAGTTCTTC. This translates into CASTISGEREQFF.

The CDR3 sequence: CASHTGGRKDEQYF. CDR3 nucleotides: TGTGCCAGCCACACAGGGGGACGTAAGGACGAGCAGTACTTC. The chain employs TRBV19 and TRBJ2-7, with 8 bases lining up with TRBD1. V was clipped by 9 bases and J by 5 bases; unmatched bases: 12. This CDR3 is built from 14 residues. CDR1 and CDR2 (germline): LNHDA, SQIVND (reference sequence).

The rearrangement links TRBV6-2 or TRBV6-3 to TRBJ1-5; D remains ambiguous. The CDR3 has 14 amino acids. The germline V and J ends were trimmed by 5 bases and 3 bases, with 11 bases remaining between them. Germline CDR1 reads MNHEY; CDR2 reads SVGEGT. CDR3 sequence reads: CASSPTQYNQPQHF. The CDR3 coding sequence is TGTGCCAGCAGTCCGACACAATACAATCAGCCCCAGCATTTT.

The genes are TRBV5-1 and TRBJ2-1; the match to TRBD2 covers 7 bases. This CDR3 is 15 amino acids long. Germline V gene sequence: CDR1 SGHRS, CDR2 YFSETQ. The V segment lost 0 bases and the J segment 8 bases; nucleotides outside the gene matches: 8. CDR3 coding DNA: TGCGCCAGCAGCTTGGGACTAGCCCCCGGCGATGAGCAGTTCTTC. Its translation is CASSLGLAPGDEQFF.

This clone has only a few counts. The rearrangement joins TRBV5-1 to TRBJ2-2, with TRBD1 as a possible D gene (6 bases). CDR3 length: 14 residues. Looked up from germline, CDR1 is SGHRS and CDR2 is YFSETQ. V lost 4 bases and J lost 1, with 8 bases in between. CDR3 sequence: CASSLTGNTGELFF. The CDR3 nucleotides are TGCGCCAGCAGCCTGACAGGGAACACCGGGGAGCTGTTTTTT.

V gene TRBV6-5 combines with J gene TRBJ1-1, with D perhaps TRBD1 (6 bases). The CDR3 has 14 amino acids. Germline V gene data show CDR1 as MNHEY and CDR2 as SVGAGI. The V and J ends lost 2 bases and 5 bases respectively, with 12 bases between them. CDR3 residues: CASSYAGAGTEAFF. The CDR3 DNA reads TGTGCCAGCAGTTACGCGGGGGCGGGAACTGAAGCTTTCTTT.

V and J are TRBV13 and TRBJ2-5; 9 positions match TRBD1. CDR1 PRHDT and CDR2 FYEKMQ come from the germline V gene (reference sequence). This CDR3 has 16 residues. Losses at the gene ends were 5 bases for V and 5 bases for J; bases not matched to a gene: 12. CDR3 DNA sequence: TGTGCCAGCAGCGTATCCGGGACAGGGATGCTTGAGACCCAGTACTTC. Amino acids: CASSVSGTGMLETQYF.

The chain uses TRBV6-1 and TRBJ1-5; TRBD1 agrees at 9 bases. J lost 0 bases, V lost 2 bases, and 5 bases had no gene match. CDR3 length: 17 residues. Germline V gives CDR1 MNHNS, CDR2 SASEGT. CDR3 in amino acids: CASSEHRGRGSNQPQHF. The CDR3 DNA reads TGTGCCAGCAGTGAACACAGGGGGCGGGGTAGCAATCAGCCCCAGCATTTT.

This clone was picked up a small number of times. The CDR3 loop is CASSINGGNQPQHF. The CDR3 bases are TGTGCCAGTAGTATTAACGGTGGCAATCAGCCCCAGCATTTT. The chain combines TRBV19 with TRBJ1-5; D is unclear. Germline V gene data show CDR1 as LNHDA and CDR2 as SQIVND (reference sequence). The CDR3 sequence is 14 residues long. Trimming removed 3 bases at V and 2 bases at J, with 8 bases between.